This T cell receptor beta chain was found in a study of human T cells and chemical hapten exposure. The CDR3 is 16 residues long. V was pared by 5 bases and J by 4 bases, with 20 bases between. Noted time point: patch test 3, about 24 weeks after DPC sensitization. Indicated treatment: therapeutic diphenylcyclopropenone sensitization with weekly scalp DPC. This clonotype has just a few counts. TCRdb re-called the RACE reads through MiXCR, storing one row per CDR3 protein. The data show 95,000 to 150,000 distinct CDR3 sequences, over 9% seen once. This clonotype was obtained from a woman aged 45-65 years with alopecia areata. Some clones in this sample may be carry-over from other donors' samples. Here the sequenced sample was whole blood, taken in connection with sensitization to the hapten diphenylcyclopropenone (DPC). The V call is TRBV12-3 or TRBV12-4, the J call TRBJ1-2; D call uncertain. CDR3 nucleotides: TGTGCCAGCAGTCCCTCGAGCATGGCCTCAGCCTATGGCTACACCTTC. It specifies CASSPSSMASAYGYTF.